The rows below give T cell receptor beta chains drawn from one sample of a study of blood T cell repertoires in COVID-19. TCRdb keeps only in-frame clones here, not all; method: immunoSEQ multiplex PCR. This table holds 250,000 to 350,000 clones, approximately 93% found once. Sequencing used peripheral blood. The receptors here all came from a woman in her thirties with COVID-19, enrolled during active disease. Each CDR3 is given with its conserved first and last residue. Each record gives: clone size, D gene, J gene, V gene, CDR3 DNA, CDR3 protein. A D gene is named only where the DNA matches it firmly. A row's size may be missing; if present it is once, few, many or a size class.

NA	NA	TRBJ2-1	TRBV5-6	TGTGCCAGCAGCTTCGTCAGGGGTTACAATGAGCAGTTCTTC	CASSFVRGYNEQFF
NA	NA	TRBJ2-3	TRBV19	TGTGCCAGTAGTATAGATAATGGAGGGTCAGATACGCAGTATTTT	CASSIDNGGSDTQYF
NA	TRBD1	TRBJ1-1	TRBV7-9	TGTGCCAGCACCACGAACCGGCAGGGGGTCTCCGGGGCTTTCTTT	CASTTNRQGVSGAFF
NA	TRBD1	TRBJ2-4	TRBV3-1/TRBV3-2	TGTGCCAGCAGCCAAGTGGGACAGGGGAGTGGAAACATTCAGTACTTC	CASSQVGQGSGNIQYF
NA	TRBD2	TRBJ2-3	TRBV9	TGTGCCAGCAGCAGGGATCTAGCGGGTACTAGCACAGATACGCAGTATTTT	CASSRDLAGTSTDTQYF
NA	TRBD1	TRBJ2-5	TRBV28	TGTGCCAGCAGTTTACAGGGGGCGTCAGTGTTGGAGACCCAGTACTTC	CASSLQGASVLETQYF
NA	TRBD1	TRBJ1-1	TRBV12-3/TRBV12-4	TGTGCCAGCAGCTATACAGGGGGCACTGAAGCTTTCTTT	CASSYTGGTEAFF
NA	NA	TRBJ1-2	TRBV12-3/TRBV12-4	TGTGCCAGCAGGGTGGACAACGGATATGGCTACACCTTC	CASRVDNGYGYTF
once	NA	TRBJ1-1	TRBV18	TGTGCCAGCTCTTCCGGGGTTTCTGGAGCTTTCTTT	CASSSGVSGAFF
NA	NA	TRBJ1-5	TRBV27	TGTGCCAGCAGTTCAGGATATAGCAATCAGCCCCAGCATTTT	CASSSGYSNQPQHF
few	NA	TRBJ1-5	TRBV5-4	TGTGCCAGCAGCTTGGATAATCTACCGTATCGCAATCAGCCCCAGCATTTT	CASSLDNLPYRNQPQHF
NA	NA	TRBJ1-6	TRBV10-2	TGCGCCACACAGGGCCCTTTCAATAATTCACCCCTCCACTTT	CATQGPFNNSPLHF
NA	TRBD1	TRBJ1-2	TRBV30	TGTGCCTGGAGCAAACCGGGACAGCAATCAGTTAACTATGGCTACACCTTC	CAWSKPGQQSVNYGYTF
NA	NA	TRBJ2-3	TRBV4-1	TGCGCCAGCAGCCTAGGAGTGGAAGATACGCAGTATTTT	CASSLGVEDTQYF
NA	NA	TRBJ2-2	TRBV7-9	TGTGCCGCCGCGAGGTCGGACACCGGGGAGCTGTTTTTT	CAAARSDTGELFF
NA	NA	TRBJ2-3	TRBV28	TGTGCCAGCAGTCTTTACACAGATACGCAGTATTTT	CASSLYTDTQYF
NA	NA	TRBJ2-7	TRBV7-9	TGTGCCAGCAGCTTAGTTGGGACAAACGAGCAGTACTTC	CASSLVGTNEQYF
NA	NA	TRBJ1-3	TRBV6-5	TGTGCCAGCAGCGGGCTGCGGGGCTCTGGAAACACCATATATTTT	CASSGLRGSGNTIYF
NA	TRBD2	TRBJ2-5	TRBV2	TGTGCCAGCAGTGAGCCTAGCGGACCTCAAGAGACCCAGTACTTC	CASSEPSGPQETQYF
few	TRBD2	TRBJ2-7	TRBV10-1	TGCGCCAGCAGTGGCGGCGCTAGCGGCGAGCAGTACTTC	CASSGGASGEQYF
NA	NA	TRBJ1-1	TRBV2	TGTGCCAGCAGTGAAGCTATCTGGACAGCAAACACTGAAGCTTTCTTT	CASSEAIWTANTEAFF